A selection of T cell receptor beta chains follows, all from one sample in a study of blood T cells in healthy people across ages. TCRdb independently ran MiXCR on the 5' RACE reads; one entry per CDR3 protein. The sample holds about 1.6 million distinct CDR3 sequences, roughly 32% seen once. Sequenced material: blood. These receptors originate from a woman aged 25 to 39 in good health. CDR3s include the opening cysteine and the closing phenylalanine or tryptophan. The order of the fields is V gene, J gene, CDR3 protein.

v_gene: TRBV6-5; j_gene: TRBJ2-5; CDR3aa: CASSYERDPAETQYF
v_gene: TRBV4-2; j_gene: TRBJ1-4; CDR3aa: CASSHGRVVGEKLFF
v_gene: TRBV24-1; j_gene: TRBJ1-5; CDR3aa: CATSEGNSNQPQHF
v_gene: TRBV6-1; j_gene: TRBJ2-6; CDR3aa: CASSDYWTASSGANVLTF
v_gene: TRBV28; j_gene: TRBJ1-6; CDR3aa: CASSVPGPGYDSPLHF
v_gene: TRBV7-9; j_gene: TRBJ1-2; CDR3aa: CASRDRGPTYGYTF
v_gene: TRBV5-4; j_gene: TRBJ1-1; CDR3aa: CASSSQGTNTEAFF
v_gene: TRBV9; j_gene: TRBJ1-2; CDR3aa: CASSGAIGGANYGYTF
v_gene: TRBV28; j_gene: .; CDR3aa: CASSFLFLGAYEQYF
v_gene: TRBV7-9; j_gene: TRBJ1-2; CDR3aa: CASSPTGNGYTF
v_gene: TRBV12-3/TRBV12-4; j_gene: TRBJ1-2; CDR3aa: CAGSFPGNYGYTF
v_gene: TRBV7-2; j_gene: TRBJ2-5; CDR3aa: CASSLPRGEETQYF
v_gene: TRBV2; j_gene: TRBJ1-1; CDR3aa: CAVTVLNTEAFF
v_gene: TRBV29-1; j_gene: TRBJ1-1; CDR3aa: CSVAGGSYTEAFF
v_gene: TRBV28; j_gene: TRBJ2-7; CDR3aa: CASSSPRTGKNSYEQYF
v_gene: TRBV4-1; j_gene: TRBJ1-2; CDR3aa: CASSQVPQGAGGYTF
v_gene: TRBV4-1; j_gene: TRBJ2-7; CDR3aa: CASSHKREGAYEQYF
v_gene: TRBV27; j_gene: TRBJ1-4; CDR3aa: CASSFERATNEKLFF
v_gene: TRBV7-8; j_gene: TRBJ1-2; CDR3aa: CASSFGGGAEYYGYTF
v_gene: TRBV6-1; j_gene: TRBJ2-7; CDR3aa: CASSVGTSPYEQYF
v_gene: TRBV7-2; j_gene: TRBJ2-1; CDR3aa: CASSLVGGGASGEQFF
v_gene: TRBV12-3/TRBV12-4; j_gene: TRBJ1-2; CDR3aa: CASSIQGADYTF
v_gene: TRBV15; j_gene: TRBJ1-5; CDR3aa: CATSRDSRRLFGSNQPQHF
v_gene: TRBV9; j_gene: TRBJ2-1; CDR3aa: CACSVGLADFYNEQFF
v_gene: TRBV27; j_gene: TRBJ2-1; CDR3aa: CASSPGTSGRGEQFF
v_gene: TRBV6-5; j_gene: TRBJ1-2; CDR3aa: CASSPVTGRSGYTF
v_gene: TRBV18; j_gene: TRBJ2-1; CDR3aa: CASSGPAGNEQFF
v_gene: TRBV20-1; j_gene: TRBJ2-5; CDR3aa: CSALRTSGTYNEQYF
v_gene: TRBV5-6; j_gene: TRBJ2-1; CDR3aa: CASSRGTPRYNEQFF
v_gene: TRBV21-1; j_gene: TRBJ2-7; CDR3aa: CASSKIRAPETYEQYF
v_gene: TRBV20-1; j_gene: TRBJ2-3; CDR3aa: CGARDLDRGQSDTQYF
v_gene: TRBV28; j_gene: TRBJ2-7; CDR3aa: CASSFPVGSPYEQYF
v_gene: TRBV7-8; j_gene: TRBJ2-7; CDR3aa: CASSLRLGSYEQYF
v_gene: TRBV20-1; j_gene: TRBJ1-4; CDR3aa: CSARRAATNEKLFF
v_gene: TRBV7-9; j_gene: TRBJ1-4; CDR3aa: CASSSSDLPGEKLFF
v_gene: TRBV4-1; j_gene: TRBJ1-6; CDR3aa: CASSQDGTDYSPLHF
v_gene: TRBV11-2; j_gene: .; CDR3aa: CASSYGLAGGRSQETQYF
v_gene: TRBV6-5; j_gene: TRBJ2-6; CDR3aa: CASSYQGKGSGANVLTF
v_gene: TRBV3-1; j_gene: TRBJ2-3; CDR3aa: CASSQDSGRDTQYF
v_gene: TRBV3-1; j_gene: TRBJ2-1; CDR3aa: CASSPTPSNEQFF
v_gene: TRBV29-1; j_gene: TRBJ2-1; CDR3aa: CSVRETLYNEQFF
v_gene: TRBV29-1; j_gene: TRBJ2-7; CDR3aa: CSVEGLAGDGEQYF
v_gene: TRBV5-1; j_gene: TRBJ2-7; CDR3aa: CASSRDIGGEQYF
v_gene: TRBV5-1; j_gene: TRBJ1-2; CDR3aa: CASSPAGDRGFGYTF
v_gene: TRBV27; j_gene: TRBJ2-3; CDR3aa: CASTWGVGSTDTQYF
v_gene: TRBV7-8; j_gene: TRBJ2-3; CDR3aa: CASSQRQGVITDTQYF
v_gene: TRBV27; j_gene: TRBJ2-7; CDR3aa: CASSLGAAGLSYEQYF
v_gene: TRBV12-3/TRBV12-4; j_gene: TRBJ2-1; CDR3aa: CASRISGVSYNEQFF
v_gene: TRBV12-5; j_gene: TRBJ2-1; CDR3aa: CASGFGSGDEQFF
v_gene: TRBV29-1; j_gene: TRBJ1-4; CDR3aa: CSVGRVGSAEKLFF
v_gene: TRBV5-6; j_gene: TRBJ2-1; CDR3aa: CASSSGLPYDEQFF
v_gene: TRBV5-1; j_gene: TRBJ2-2; CDR3aa: CASSLELASTGELFF
v_gene: TRBV4-2; j_gene: TRBJ1-2; CDR3aa: CASSQTTGTYGYTF